This TCR beta chain was observed in a study of regulatory T cells in long-lasting Graves disease. Building the TCR beta libraries relied on iRepertoire HTBI primers, and CDR3 regions underwent Arm-PCR. TCRdb re-analysed the multiplex PCR reads in MiXCR, keeping a single row per CDR3 protein. The table lists 540,000 or so distinct CDR3 sequences, approximately 15% of them singletons. V was pared by 2 bases and J by 2 bases, with 9 bases between. The germline V gene encodes CDR1 MNHEY and CDR2 SVGEGT. This CDR3 contains 15 residues. Study-wide points: There was favoring of TRBV28, TRBJ1-2 and TRBJ2-5 in persistent disease. Graves' patients with persistent disease showed TCR diversity lower than patients newly diagnosed.

The time point denotes: newly diagnosed GD, antithyroid drugs for less than 3 months. From PBMCs, RNA was extracted and then used to make the TCR library. This clonotype was detected only a few times. Antigen specificity is unknown. These data also formed part of another study, on T cells in Graves' hyperthyroidism and ophthalmopathy.

The sequence was obtained from a man younger than 45 with Graves disease. This chain uses TRBV6-2 or TRBV6-3 with TRBJ2-2; perhaps D is TRBD1 or TRBD2 (5 bases each). The material was peripheral blood mononuclear cells (PBMCs), obtained at new diagnosis, from a patient treated with antithyroid drugs. The CDR3 DNA is TGTGCCAGCAGTTACGGGACCGTTAACACCGGGGAGCTGTTTTTT. Amino acid sequence: CASSYGTVNTGELFF.